The next 30 T cell receptor beta chains were all read from a single sample in a study of beta chain features in type 1 diabetes. Sequenced material consisted of expressed TCRB transcripts (all of the isolated RNA was reverse transcribed). The table came from immunoSEQ multiplex PCR; TCRdb's copy has only in-frame clones and leaves some out. There are hundreds of thousands of clones in the sample; roughly 12% occur only once, and around 0.02% lies in the top ten. Material for sequencing was naive CD4+ T cells from blood. All receptors derive from a man aged 18-30 years in good health.

The DNA for the CDR3 is TGTGCCAGCAGTGAAGTGGAGAAAGCTTTCTTT. The encoded protein is CASSEVEKAFF. The chain combines TRBV6-1 with TRBJ1-1; D is unclear. Deletions cut 1 base from V and 9 bases from J, with 6 bases between. This CDR3 has 11 residues. Germline lookup yields CDR1 MNHNS and CDR2 SASEGT.

The chain joins TRBV7-2 to TRBJ2-7; 8 nucleotides line up with TRBD1. This CDR3 has 13 residues. Germline V lookup: CDR1 SGHTA, CDR2 FQGNSA. Trimming removed 5 bases from V and 6 bases from J; junction bases left unmatched: 6. The CDR3 DNA reads as TGTGCCAGCAGCAAATCAGGGGGCTCCGAGCAGTACTTC. Amino acids: CASSKSGGSEQYF.

The V gene is TRBV6-5, the J gene TRBJ2-5; 8 nucleotides agree with TRBD1. The junction had 4 bases not matched to a gene; V was cut back by 2 bases and J by 5 bases. Germline-derived CDR1 and CDR2 are MNHEY and SVGAGI. This CDR3 comprises 14 residues. CDR3 DNA: TGTGCCAGCAGTTACCGACAGGGGAGGGAGACCCAGTACTTC. Its protein is CASSYRQGRETQYF.

J is TRBJ2-3 and V is TRBV6-5; D remains ambiguous. The CDR3 covers 13 residues. V lost 0 bases, J lost 6 bases, and 7 bases lay in between. Germline loops: CDR1 MNHEY, CDR2 SVGAGI. CDR3 coding DNA: TGTGCCAGCAGTTACTCTTACGGGGATACGCAGTATTTT. Protein product: CASSYSYGDTQYF.

This clone was counted between two and nine times. The chain recombines TRBV14 with TRBJ2-7; weak D call: TRBD2 (6 bases). From germline, CDR1 is SGHDN and CDR2 FVKESK. Trimming took 0 bases from V and 5 from J, leaving 11 bases between them. CDR3 length equals 14 residues. The CDR3 loop reads CASSQEWRGNEQYF. The CDR3 coding sequence is TGTGCCAGCAGCCAAGAGTGGCGGGGAAACGAGCAGTACTTC. Combining the CDR3 with reference TRBV14 and TRBJ2-7 gives the whole variable domain EAGVTQFPSHSVIEKGQTVTLRCDPISGHDNLYWYRRVMGKEIKFLLHFVKESKQDESGMPNNRFLAERTGGTYSTLKVQPAELEDSGVYFCASSQEWRGNEQYFGPGTRLTVT.

This clone came up a few times. V usage is TRBV18 and J usage is TRBJ2-1; the D gene is possibly TRBD2 (6 bases). The V gene's germline CDR1 is KGHSH and CDR2 LQKENI. V was trimmed by 5 bases and J by 9 bases, leaving 17 bases between them. The CDR3 covers 14 residues. The CDR3: CASSANGPAGEQFF. Written as DNA, the CDR3 is TGTGCCAGCTCAGCCAACGGGCCAGCGGGTGAGCAGTTCTTC.

The chain employs TRBV28 and TRBJ2-7; 10 bases align to TRBD1. The germline gives CDR1 MDHEN, CDR2 SYDVKM. CDR3 length: 15 residues. The ends lost 7 bases at V and 5 bases at J; junction bases unmatched: 11. The CDR3 DNA sequence: TGTGCCAGCATCATCGGGGGACAGGGGTACAACGAGCAGTACTTC. Residues: CASIIGGQGYNEQYF.

The chain links TRBV7-2 to TRBJ2-5; D not certain. Germline V gene lookup returns CDR1 SGHTA and CDR2 FQGNSA. The CDR3 has 12 amino acids. The V and J ends lost 5 bases and 5 bases respectively, with 9 bases between them. Written as DNA, the CDR3 is TGTGCCAGCAGCCCCAACGGGGAGACCCAGTACTTC. As protein: CASSPNGETQYF.

This clone has more than one count but fewer than ten. The chain has TRBV9 and TRBJ1-2; perhaps TRBD1 as D (6 bases). This CDR3 comprises 16 residues. Trimming pared 0 bases from V and 4 bases from J, leaving 16 bases between. The germline V gene encodes CDR1 SGDLS and CDR2 YYNGEE. CDR3 residues: CASSVATGGAAYGYTF. CDR3 nucleotides: TGTGCCAGCAGCGTAGCTACGGGGGGGGCAGCCTATGGCTACACCTTC.

This chain uses TRBV19 with TRBJ2-7; 8 bases map to TRBD1. CDR1 is LNHDA, CDR2 SQIVND, per germline (reference sequence). With 3 bases clipped from V and 0 bases from J, the junction kept 4 bases outside the gene matches. The CDR3 runs to 15 residues. Here the CDR3 DNA reads TGTGCCAGTAGTATGGCGGGACAGGCCTCCTACGAGCAGTACTTC. Residues: CASSMAGQASYEQYF.

In DNA, the CDR3 is TGTGCCAGCAGCATTAGACAGGGAACGGATGGCTACACCTTC. Translation: CASSIRQGTDGYTF. The chain links TRBV11-2 to TRBJ1-2, with 7 bases aligning to TRBD1. J gave up 6 bases and V 5 bases, and 9 bases lay outside the gene matches. This CDR3 contains 14 residues. Germline lookup yields CDR1 SGHAT and CDR2 FQNNGV.

This clone was counted between two and nine times. The CDR3 DNA reads TGTGCCAGCTCACCCGCGGGACAGGGGCCGGACACCGGGGAGCTGTTTTTT. Translated, it gives CASSPAGQGPDTGELFF. The rearrangement uses TRBV18 and TRBJ2-2, with 10 positions matching TRBD1. Trimming removed 3 bases from V and 3 bases from J; junction bases left unmatched: 7. This CDR3 comprises 17 residues. Germline V gene sequence: CDR1 KGHSH, CDR2 LQKENI.

This clone was counted a few times. The chain has TRBV5-1 and TRBJ1-1; D is undetermined. The CDR3 totals 14 residues. Per the germline V gene, CDR1 is SGHRS and CDR2 is YFSETQ. The V gene lost 4 bases and the J gene lost 0 bases, with 10 bases spanning the gap. The DNA for the CDR3 is TGCGCCAGCAGCCAGGTTGAGATGAACACTGAAGCTTTCTTT. This encodes CASSQVEMNTEAFF. The full variable domain, completed using reference TRBV5-1 and TRBJ1-1, is KAGVTQTPRYLIKTRGQQVTLSCSPISGHRSVSWYQQTPGQGLQFLFEYFSETQRNKGNFPGRFSGRQFSNSRSEMNVSTLELGDSALYLCASSQVEMNTEAFFGQGTRLTVV.

The V gene is TRBV5-1, the J gene TRBJ2-7; weak D call: TRBD2 (6 bases). Trimming shortened V by 4 bases and J by 0 bases, and 11 bases separated the two germline ends. This CDR3 is 14 amino acids long. Germline-derived CDR1 and CDR2 are SGHRS and YFSETQ. This CDR3 reads CASSPLTSSYEQYF. The CDR3 coding sequence is TGCGCCAGCAGCCCATTGACTAGCTCCTACGAGCAGTACTTC. Drawing the rest from reference TRBV5-1 and TRBJ2-7, the complete variable domain is KAGVTQTPRYLIKTRGQQVTLSCSPISGHRSVSWYQQTPGQGLQFLFEYFSETQRNKGNFPGRFSGRQFSNSRSEMNVSTLELGDSALYLCASSPLTSSYEQYFGPGTRLTVT.

This clone was detected only a few times. The chain carries TRBV7-9 and TRBJ1-5; 7 positions agree with TRBD1. Germline-derived CDR1 and CDR2 are SEHNR and FQNEAQ (reference sequence). This CDR3 is built from 17 residues. J gave up 2 bases and V 6 bases, and 13 bases lay outside the gene matches. CDR3 DNA sequence: TGTGCCAGCAGTCAGGGGCCACAGGGGAAAGGCAATCAGCCCCAGCATTTT. Translated: CASSQGPQGKGNQPQHF. The full variable domain, its missing parts supplied by reference TRBV7-9 and TRBJ1-5, is DTGVSQNPRHKITKRGQNVTFRCDPISEHNRLYWYRQTLGQGPEFLTYFQNEAQLEKSRLLSDRFSAERPKGSFSTLEIQRTEQGDSAMYLCASSQGPQGKGNQPQHFGDGTRLSIL.

V usage is TRBV5-4 and J usage is TRBJ2-1; 11 bases fit TRBD2. Trimming removed 0 bases from V and 3 bases from J; junction bases left unmatched: 2. The CDR3 covers 16 residues. Germline lookup yields CDR1 SGHNT and CDR2 YYREEE (reference sequence). The CDR3 region has the DNA TGTGCCAGCAGCTTGGGCGGACTAGCGGGCTACAATGAGCAGTTCTTC. It is translated as CASSLGGLAGYNEQFF.

There are a few counts of this clone. This chain connects TRBV7-3 to TRBJ2-1, with 9 bases lining up with TRBD2. V shed 3 bases, J shed 7 bases, and the junction held 10 bases outside the gene matches. The V gene's germline CDR1 is SGHTA and CDR2 FQGTGA. This CDR3 region has 16 residues. The CDR3 bases are TGTGCCAGCAGCTTCCTAGCGGGACCACCCCGGAATGAGCAGTTCTTC. Translated, it gives CASSFLAGPPRNEQFF.

The table lists this clone with a few counts. V is TRBV12-5 and J is TRBJ1-5, with D maybe TRBD1 (6 bases). The ends were cut back, 7 bases at V and 3 bases at J, with 13 bases in the middle. The germline CDR1 and CDR2 sequences are LGHNT and FRNRAP. This CDR3 has 14 amino acids. This chain's CDR3 is CASATGYDNQPQHF. CDR3 coding DNA: TGTGCTAGTGCCACAGGGTATGACAATCAGCCCCAGCATTTT.

This chain joins TRBV7-2 and TRBJ1-1; TRBD1 is a possible D gene (6 bases). Germline CDR1 reads SGHTA; CDR2 reads FQGNSA. The CDR3 length is 14 residues. V was cut by 5 bases and J by 6 bases, with 16 bases left in between. CDR3 amino acids: CASSPRPRGPEAFF. The CDR3 nucleotides read TGTGCCAGCAGCCCCCGTCCCAGGGGCCCTGAAGCTTTCTTT.

V and J are TRBV4-3 and TRBJ2-2, with a weak D call TRBD2 (5 bases). Deletions cut 1 base from V and 5 bases from J, with 11 bases between. The germline V gene encodes CDR1 LGHNA and CDR2 YSLEER. The length of the CDR3 is 15 residues. The CDR3 reads CASSQARRVTGELFF. The CDR3 bases are TGCGCCAGCAGCCAAGCTAGGCGGGTTACCGGGGAGCTGTTTTTT.

This clone came up a few times. The J gene is TRBJ1-1, the V gene TRBV14, with 7 bases identical to TRBD1. The V gene's germline CDR1 is SGHDN and CDR2 FVKESK. J was trimmed by 0 bases and V by 4 bases; bases with no gene match: 8. This CDR3 contains 16 residues. For the CDR3, the DNA is TGTGCCAGCAGCCCCTGGACAGGAGGAATGAACACTGAAGCTTTCTTT. This gives the protein CASSPWTGGMNTEAFF.

The table lists this clone with a few counts. The rearrangement links TRBV20-1 to TRBJ2-7; D unclear. Germline V gene data show CDR1 as DFQATT and CDR2 as SNEGSKA (reference sequence). The germline V and J ends were trimmed by 4 bases and 1 base, with 5 bases remaining between them. The CDR3 is made up of 11 amino acids. As DNA, the CDR3 is TGCAGTGCTATCAGTTCCTACGAGCAGTACTTC. Its translation: CSAISSYEQYF.

The chain is built from TRBV5-8 and TRBJ2-2; possible D gene TRBD2, 6 bases. The length of the CDR3 is 15 residues. Germline-derived CDR1 and CDR2 are SGHTS and YDEGEE. V gave up 2 bases and J gave up 0 bases, with 8 bases separating them. CDR3 in amino acids: CASSFRGTNTGELFF. The CDR3 nucleotides are TGTGCCAGCAGCTTTCGGGGGACGAACACCGGGGAGCTGTTTTTT. Full variable domain (outside the CDR3, taken from reference TRBV5-8 and TRBJ2-2): EAGVTQSPTHLIKTRGQQATLRCSPISGHTSVYWYQQALGLGLQFLLWYDEGEERNRGNFPPRFSGRQFPNYSSELNVNALELEDSALYLCASSFRGTNTGELFFGEGSRLTVL.

This clone was found a few times. The V call is TRBV4-2, the J call TRBJ2-5; 10 nucleotides agree with TRBD2. After removal of 3 bases from V and 2 bases from J, the junction contained 9 bases not matched to a gene. CDR1 is LGHNA and CDR2 is YNFKEQ in the germline V gene. CDR3 length: 17 amino acids. The CDR3 DNA is TGTGCCAGCAGCCAGTCCCTAGAACTAGCGGGACAAGAGACCCAGTACTTC. Translating gives CASSQSLELAGQETQYF.

A few counts support this clone. The rearrangement uses TRBV29-1 and TRBJ2-5; D is ambiguous. The CDR3 extends over 12 amino acids. Germline V gene sequence: CDR1 SQVTM, CDR2 ANQGSEA. V lost 5 bases and J 4 bases, leaving 11 bases between the germline ends. The CDR3, as DNA: TGCAGCGTTCTCGACCCGGGAGAGACCCAGTACTTC. Translating it yields CSVLDPGETQYF. Supplemented by reference TRBV29-1 and TRBJ2-5, the full variable domain reads SAVISQKPSRDICQRGTSLTIQCQVDSQVTMMFWYRQQPGQSLTLIATANQGSEATYESGFVIDKFPISRPNLTFSTLTVSNMSPEDSSIYLCSVLDPGETQYFGPGTRLLVL.

The chain joins TRBV27 to TRBJ1-2; 8 positions agree with TRBD1. V lost 0 bases to trimming and J lost 2 bases; unmatched junction nucleotides: 2. From germline, CDR1 is MNHEY and CDR2 SMNVEV (reference sequence). The CDR3 has 15 amino acids. Here the CDR3 reads CASSLSWTGNYGYTF. CDR3 DNA sequence: TGTGCCAGCAGTTTATCGTGGACAGGGAACTATGGCTACACCTTC.

The gene calls are TRBV4-3 and TRBJ1-1, with TRBD1 matching over 7 bases. The germline V gene has CDR1 LGHNA and CDR2 YSLEER. V was clipped by 0 bases and J by 5 bases; unmatched bases: 6. This CDR3 is 15 amino acids long. The CDR3: CASSQDRGRVTEAFF. CDR3 DNA: TGCGCCAGCAGCCAAGATAGGGGGCGCGTGACTGAAGCTTTCTTT.

The gene calls are TRBV15 and TRBJ2-7, with 8 bases identical to TRBD2. V lost 0 bases, J lost 5 bases, and 12 bases stayed unmatched. CDR1 is LNHNV and CDR2 is YYDKDF in the germline V gene (reference sequence). There are 17 residues in the CDR3. This chain's CDR3 is CATSRDISGSPNHEQYF. Written as DNA, the CDR3 is TGTGCCACCAGCAGAGATATCAGCGGGAGTCCGAATCACGAGCAGTACTTC.

A word on this clone: Other nucleotide sequences from this sample produce the same CDR3. The V gene is TRBV30, the J gene TRBJ2-7, with 8 bases matching TRBD1. V was pared by 2 bases and J by 7 bases, with 4 bases of the junction left unmatched. This CDR3 region has 12 residues. Germline V CDR1 and CDR2: GTSNPN, SVGIG (reference sequence). The CDR3 loop reads CAWSRTGPEQYF. In DNA form, the CDR3 reads TGTGCCTGGAGTAGGACAGGGCCTGAGCAGTACTTC.

This clone was found a few times. The V and J genes are TRBV2 and TRBJ2-7, with 8 bases fitting TRBD2. Germline V gene sequence: CDR1 SNHLY, CDR2 FYNNEI. Trimming cost V 10 bases and J 3 bases; bases outside gene matches: 11. This CDR3 has 14 amino acids. The CDR3 coding sequence is TGTGCCACCGTAGCGGGGTCCCTTTTCTACGAGCAGTACTTC. This translates into CATVAGSLFYEQYF.